This TCR beta chain is drawn from a study of PD-L1 blockade in urothelial cancer. Noted time point: peripheral blood 6 weeks after treatment start. The CDR3 has 11 amino acids. The V gene's germline CDR1 is MNHNS and CDR2 SASEGT. Between the trimmed V and J ends, which lost 8 bases and 3 bases, there was a span of 8 bases. Assay used: immunoSEQ multiplex PCR; TCRdb lists only in-frame clones, some missing. The sample lists under 150,000 clones, approximately 90% occurring once. This sequence was found in a man aged 55 to 70 with urothelial cancer. The V and J genes are TRBV6-1 and TRBJ2-7; a possible D gene is TRBD1 (6 bases). The material sequenced was PBMCs, taken around atezolizumab (anti-PD-L1) treatment. DNA for the CDR3: TGTGCCAGCGGACAGTACTACGAGCAGTACTTC. Translated: CASGQYYEQYF.